This TCR beta chain emerged from a study of blood T cells in healthy people across ages. Study findings and constraints: A greater number of naive CD4+ cells and higher diversity distinguished long-lived donors from aged donors. Older age went with lower TCR beta diversity per million T cells, in a roughly linear way.

This clonotype was seen a handful of times. What it binds is unknown. For the second PCR, which ran for roughly 7 to 11 cycles, a sample-barcoded 5' primer and a J-beta primer mix were used. The yield of each sample was at least 2.5 million CDR3-containing paired-end reads. TCRdb independently ran MiXCR on the 5' RACE reads; one entry per CDR3 protein. The sample has more than 1,400,000 distinct CDR3 sequences; 42% are singletons. The receptor was isolated from a woman aged 18-35 years in good health. The source material was blood.

Here the CDR3 DNA reads TGTGCCAGCTGGGGTCTAGAAGAGACCCAGTACTTC. Protein sequence: CASWGLEETQYF. The V gene is TRBV6-2 or TRBV6-3, the J gene TRBJ2-5; D is unclear. V was clipped by 8 bases and J by 3 bases, with 10 bases between them. Germline V CDR1 and CDR2: MNHEY, SVGEGT. This CDR3 is 12 amino acids long.